The sequence of this T cell receptor (beta chain) was determined in a study of T-cell reconstitution after alpha-beta-depleted transplantation in children. Germline V gene lookup returns CDR1 DFQATT and CDR2 SNEGSKA (reference sequence). The CDR3 totals 15 residues. Losses at the gene ends were 6 bases for V and 0 bases for J; bases not matched to a gene: 6. A library of TCRbeta sequences, prepared with unique molecular identifiers, was generated. TCRdb re-analysed the PCR reads in MiXCR, keeping a single row per CDR3 protein. In the table there are hundreds of thousands of distinct CDR3 sequences, roughly 9% of which are singletons.

The chain carries TRBV20-1 and TRBJ1-4, with TRBD1 matching 8 bases. This TCR was recovered from a human donor who donated a stem cell graft to a child with acute lymphoblastic leukemia. Sequences were derived from PBMCs from the stem cell graft donor, sampled from the stem cell graft. The CDR3 protein is CSASGQGATNEKLFF. The CDR3 region has the DNA TGCAGTGCCAGTGGACAGGGAGCAACTAATGAAAAACTGTTTTTT.